The text below deals with one T cell receptor beta chain. Its binding antigen is unknown. No much larger clone exists at a distance of one base, and base qualities are not known. This sample was included in a study of cytomegalovirus exposure and HLA in healthy donors (dated by TCRdb to between 2016 and 2019). Broadly, across the study: An earlier analysis of approximately 600 of the donors reported 250 to 350 Gb of sequence data and roughly 110 million unique TCR beta sequences from 150 million to 200 million T cells. Donor age, sex, ethnicity and CMV serostatus were collected together with the repertoire data. Among a few hundred genotyped donors of the cohort, an average of 235,054 unique TCR beta nucleotide sequences were sequenced per donor, around 20% of them non-productive. Both class I and class II loci were covered by HLA typing, at four-digit resolution. Along with the approximately 650-subject first cohort, a separate validation cohort of 120 different subjects was used. The genetic ancestry cluster associated with self-reported Caucasian donors included approximately 85% of the roughly 400 genotyped donors. About five DR-DQ haplotypes were treated as single units for association and clustering because of strong linkage in the cohort. The aim of the study was to test whether cataloging public T cell receptors could identify signatures of past pathogen exposure. The study profiled the T cell repertoires of hundreds of subjects by immunosequencing and related them to cytomegalovirus serostatus. To predict cytomegalovirus infection status, the study combined high-throughput TCR immunosequencing, statistical association of individual TCRs with disease status, and machine learning. Typing coverage varied by locus: roughly 629-640 donors for A, B, C, DRB1 and DQB1; roughly 510 for DQA1; 600 to 610 for DPA1; around 450 for DPB1. An earlier analysis of fewer than 700 of the donors applied high-throughput TCR beta sequencing to assess whether each TCR beta V gene segment acted as functional or pseudogenic. To study patterns of TCR occurrence, a later analysis re-analyzed previously published TCR beta repertoires from 650 to 750 donors and added high-resolution HLA genotyping. A later genetic analysis used genome-wide SNP genotypes for about three fifths of the roughly 700 donors, treating that subset as a discovery cohort. The later analysis used no new phenotypic data to find candidate immune exposures, relying instead on TCR beta sequences and their occurrence across donors. An early release covering approximately 600 HLA-typed donors comprised approximately 290 gigabases of sequencing data and roughly 86 million unique TCR sequences. Every discovery cohort repertoire had been produced on one sequencing platform.

The paper's findings and limits, for the study overall: According to a later analysis, most CMV-associated TCR beta chains appeared to be HLA-restricted, and the HLA associations seemed to be driven largely by CMV exposure. In a later analysis, some 18,000 TCR beta sequences were associated with specific HLA alleles at a false discovery rate of 0.05. Some IMGT-functional V segments, including TRBV6-2 and TRBV6-3, could not be told apart with the 87-base-pair reads, so those segments were excluded. Because HLA typing was missing for some donors at each locus, association tests included only the typed subset. A further reported finding was that TCR beta sequences accurately predicted the HLA-A and HLA-B alleles for most subjects in the first cohort. In a later genetic analysis, a missense DCLRE1C variant was associated with V-gene and J-gene trimming of TCR beta chains, and the association was replicated in an independent cohort. In an earlier analysis of roughly 560 of the donors, most TCR beta V segments were observed in productive rearrangements about 90% or about 30% of the time, broadly matching IMGT annotations. Immune exposure information for the cohort was limited to CMV serostatus. Correlated functional status among segregating V segments might be attributable to linkage disequilibrium, but an unknown experimental factor could not be ruled out. Strong co-occurrence of HLA alleles, especially DR and DQ, made assigning TCR associations to individual alleles difficult. Compared with equally common non-associated chains, HLA-associated TCR beta chains in a later analysis were more clonally expanded and had lower generation probabilities. Over 15 rarely observed V segments, including chromosome 9 orphons, were excluded from the earlier analysis of several hundred of the donors because counts were too low. Across donors, most TCR sequences were observed very rarely, whereas some public TCRs were present in many individuals. Only TCR beta chains were sequenced in this cohort, and the absence of alpha or paired-chain data limited detectable features. The presence/absence analyses assumed that sequencing depth was roughly uniform across donors, and that assumption may not be true. A few of the identified cytomegalovirus-associated TCR beta chains were confirmed in vitro to be specific for cytomegalovirus antigens. Compared with the approximately 600-donor mean, donors in an Asian-associated ancestry cluster had fewer N-insertions in productive TCRs, according to a later genetic analysis. According to a later analysis, parvovirus B19, influenza, CMV and Epstein-Barr virus appeared linked to several top co-occurrence clusters. The classifier was reported to diagnose cytomegalovirus status with high specificity and sensitivity in both the original and validation cohorts. According to the authors, the approach could potentially be generalized to other disease states and immunological phenotypes. A group of highly shared sequence variants was considered likely to be a technical artifact of the sequencing pipeline. The study gave a list of 150 to 200 TCR beta chains associated with cytomegalovirus. A later analysis found that TCR association rates varied across HLA loci, with DRB1 alleles showing the most associated TCRs and HLA-C alleles the fewest.

Including the terminal cysteine and phenylalanine, the CDR3 comprises 14 residues. Just CDR3 DNA is preserved here, 42 bases in frame from base 1. V sheds 7 bases and J sheds 7 bases, leaving 16 bases between their ends. From a lookup of the germline V gene (reference sequence), CDR1 and CDR2 are MNHEY and SMNVEV. Receptor libraries were prepared by the immunoSEQ multiplex PCR assay. For the multiplex PCR, a mixture combining 60 forward primers for TCR Vbeta segments and 13 reverse primers for TCR Jbeta segments was used. The CDR3 region of rearranged TCR beta genes was amplified from genomic DNA with a multiplex PCR assay. The Illumina HiSeq System was used to sequence the amplified TCR beta libraries as 87-base-pair reads. Processing in the source paper ran as follows. A later analysis counted about 76 million unique TCR beta chains across the 690 or so repertoires, and around 9.9 million of these chains were shared by at least two donors. Raw reads were error-corrected and collapsed into unique sequences with a nearest-neighbor algorithm that merged closely related sequences to remove PCR and sequencing errors. CDR3 sequences were aligned to IMGT reference sequences to assign V, D and J gene segments. Each retained sequence needed at least a six-nucleotide match to both a V gene segment and a J gene segment. Rearrangements were called productive when the CDR3 lacked stop codons and stayed in frame with V and J; all others were non-productive. CDR3 was defined according to IMGT convention as the region running from the second conserved V-encoded cysteine to the conserved J-encoded phenylalanine. Sequences without an unambiguous match to a single V gene segment were excluded from the earlier analysis of 450 to 750 of the donors. In an earlier analysis of some 590 of the donors, a V segment was called functional when productive rearrangements were above 56.7%, and segregating when the standard deviation between donors exceeded 5%. A statistical classification framework was built for diagnosing cytomegalovirus status from the catalog of TCR beta chain sequences. V and J gene assignment, in a later analysis, came from comparing TCR nucleotide sequences with IMGT/GENE-DB human TR gene sequences. The TCRdist pipeline was used in a later analysis to assign CDR3 sequences and most-parsimonious VDJ recombination scenarios. In a later analysis, each TCR beta chain was defined by its CDR3 amino acid sequence together with its V-gene family, and reads lacking a unique V-gene family were excluded. As a way to deal with suspected cross-contamination and a sequencing artifact, a later analysis dropped 592 nucleotide sequences that were highly shared and had low generation probability. For each public chain, a later analysis derived a clonal expansion index from normalized ranks of inferred template counts within each repertoire. In a later analysis, generation probabilities were computed with a VDJ recombination model fitted to out-of-frame rearrangements, and the resulting probabilities were checked against IGoR. In a later analysis, TCR-TCR, TCR-HLA and TCR-CMV co-occurrence was scored with hypergeometric tests, and a repertoire-size bias correction was applied to TCR pairs. False discovery rates were estimated in a later analysis by permuting HLA or CMV assignments 20 times. In a later analysis, co-occurring TCRs were grouped using DBSCAN, and TCRdist sequence similarity was added for clustering within HLA-allele-positive subsets. For co-occurrence clustering, repertoires with fewer than 30,000 or more than 120,000 public chains were excluded, along with a handful of repertoires with anomalous nucleotide sharing. TCRdb stores this immuneACCESS table with in-frame sequences only. Part of the clones is absent; in the studies checked, under half of the shortfall reflects unresolved V genes, and no reason is known for the rest. V and J calls plus clone size are reproduced from that table; the DNA served to infer D and trimming. For this sample there are more than 100,000 clones; around four fifths appear just once. The ten largest clones represent about 7.5% of the sample.

In total, approximately 690 healthy bone marrow donors made up the cohort. All cohort members were sampled while nominally healthy, although unrecorded immune exposures were likely present. The donor tested CMV seropositive, placing the donor among the 290 or so seropositive members of the cohort. Each donor provided a peripheral blood sample, and peripheral blood mononuclear cells were used for TCR beta sequencing. Genomic DNA was extracted from the blood cell samples with the Qiagen DNeasy Blood Extraction Kit. The clonotype originates from a woman aged 45-65 years in good health and CMV-seropositive. Sequencing was performed on PBMCs. This sequence uses TRBV27 and TRBJ2-2, with a weak D call of TRBD2 (7 bases match). The DNA sequence is TGTGCCAGCACTCTCGGGGGGCTAGGCGGGGAGCTGTTTTTT. The resulting protein is CASTLGGLGGELFF.